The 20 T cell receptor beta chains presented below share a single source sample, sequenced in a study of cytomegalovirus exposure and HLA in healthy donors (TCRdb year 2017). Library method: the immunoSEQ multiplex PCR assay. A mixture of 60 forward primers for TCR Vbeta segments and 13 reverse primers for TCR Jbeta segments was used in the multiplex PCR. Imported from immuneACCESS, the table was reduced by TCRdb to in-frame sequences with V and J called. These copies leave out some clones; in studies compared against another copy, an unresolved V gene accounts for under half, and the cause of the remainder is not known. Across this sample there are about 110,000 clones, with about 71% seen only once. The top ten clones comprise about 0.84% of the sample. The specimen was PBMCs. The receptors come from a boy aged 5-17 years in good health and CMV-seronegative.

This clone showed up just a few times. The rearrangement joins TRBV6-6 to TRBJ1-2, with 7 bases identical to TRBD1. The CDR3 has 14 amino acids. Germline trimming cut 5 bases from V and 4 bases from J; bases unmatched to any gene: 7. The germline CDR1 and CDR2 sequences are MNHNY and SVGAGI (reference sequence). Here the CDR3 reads CASSTTGSGYGYTF. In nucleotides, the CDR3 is TGTGCCAGCAGTACGACAGGGTCTGGCTATGGCTACACCTTC.

The CDR3 protein is CASGGQVSGNTIYF. CDR3 DNA: TGTGCCAGCGGAGGACAGGTCTCTGGAAACACCATATATTTT. V gene TRBV6-1 combines with J gene TRBJ1-3; 7 bases match TRBD1. The CDR3 has 14 amino acids. CDR1 is MNHNS, CDR2 SASEGT, per germline. With V trimmed by 8 bases and J by 0 bases, 4 bases remained unmatched.

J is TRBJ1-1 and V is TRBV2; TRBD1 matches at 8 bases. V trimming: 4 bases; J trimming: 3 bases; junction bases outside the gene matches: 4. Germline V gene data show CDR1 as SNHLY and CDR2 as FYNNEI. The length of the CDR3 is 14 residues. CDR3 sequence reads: CASSGQGLDTEAFF. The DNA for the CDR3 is TGTGCCAGCAGTGGACAGGGGCTCGACACTGAAGCTTTCTTT.

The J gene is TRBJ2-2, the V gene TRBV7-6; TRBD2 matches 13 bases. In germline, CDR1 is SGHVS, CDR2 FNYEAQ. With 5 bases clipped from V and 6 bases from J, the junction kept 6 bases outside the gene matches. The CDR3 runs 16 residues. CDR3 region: CASSPWTSGSPGELFF. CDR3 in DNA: TGTGCCAGCAGCCCCTGGACTAGCGGGAGCCCCGGGGAGCTGTTTTTT.

For the CDR3, the DNA is TGTGCCAGCAGCGACCAGGGGCCGGGGAATCAGCCCCAGCATTTT. This codes for CASSDQGPGNQPQHF. This rearrangement joins TRBV2 to TRBJ1-5; TRBD1 might be the D (6 bases). V shed 6 bases and J shed 4 bases, with 16 bases lying between them. This CDR3 comprises 15 residues. The germline V gene has CDR1 SNHLY and CDR2 FYNNEI.

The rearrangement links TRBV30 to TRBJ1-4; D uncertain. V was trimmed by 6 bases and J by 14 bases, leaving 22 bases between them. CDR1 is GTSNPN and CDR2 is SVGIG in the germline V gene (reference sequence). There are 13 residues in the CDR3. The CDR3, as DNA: TGTGCCTGCATCAACGAGTACAGCACGTCGCTGTTTTTT. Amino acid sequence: CACINEYSTSLFF.

The CDR3 coding sequence is TGTGCCAGCAGCTTAGGTTTTGCGGCCGGGGAGCTGTTTTTT. Amino acids: CASSLGFAAGELFF. The chain links TRBV7-9 to TRBJ2-2; D is undetermined. V lost 1 base and J lost 6, with 9 bases in between. CDR1 SEHNR and CDR2 FQNEAQ come from the germline V gene (reference sequence). The CDR3 is 14 amino acids.

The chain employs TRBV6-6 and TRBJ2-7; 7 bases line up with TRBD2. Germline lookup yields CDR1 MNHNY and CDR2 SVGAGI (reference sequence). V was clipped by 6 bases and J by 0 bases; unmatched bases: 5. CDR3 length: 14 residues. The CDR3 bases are TGTGCCAGCAGGACTAGCTCCAGCTCCTACGAGCAGTACTTC. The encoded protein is CASRTSSSSYEQYF.

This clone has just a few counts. The CDR3 here is CASSLDGLSSGNTIYF. In DNA form, the CDR3 reads TGTGCCAGCAGCTTAGACGGACTGAGCTCTGGAAACACCATATATTTT. The genes are TRBV11-3 and TRBJ1-3, with unresolved D. Germline CDR1 reads SGHNT; CDR2 reads YENEEA. The CDR3 runs 16 residues. V lost 0 bases to trimming and J lost 0 bases, with 9 bases between them.

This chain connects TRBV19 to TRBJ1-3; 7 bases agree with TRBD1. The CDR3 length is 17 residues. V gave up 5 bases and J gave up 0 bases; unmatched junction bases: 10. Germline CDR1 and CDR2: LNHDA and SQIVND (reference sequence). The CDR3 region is CASSRNRGQSSGNTIYF. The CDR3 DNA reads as TGTGCCAGTAGTCGAAACAGGGGACAGAGCTCTGGAAACACCATATATTTT.

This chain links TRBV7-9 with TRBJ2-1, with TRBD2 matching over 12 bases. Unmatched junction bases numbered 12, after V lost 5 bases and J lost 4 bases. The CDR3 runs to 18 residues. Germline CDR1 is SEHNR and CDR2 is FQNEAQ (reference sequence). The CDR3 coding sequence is TGTGCCAGCAGCCCACTTATACCACTAGCGGGAGGTTACAATGAGCAGTTCTTC. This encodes CASSPLIPLAGGYNEQFF.

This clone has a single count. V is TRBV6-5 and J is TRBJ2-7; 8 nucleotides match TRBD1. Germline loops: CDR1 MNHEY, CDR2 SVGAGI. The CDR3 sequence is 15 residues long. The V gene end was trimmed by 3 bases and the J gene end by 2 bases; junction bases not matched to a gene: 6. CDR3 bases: TGTGCCAGCAGTTATAGAGGGACAGGAGCCTACGAGCAGTACTTC. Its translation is CASSYRGTGAYEQYF.

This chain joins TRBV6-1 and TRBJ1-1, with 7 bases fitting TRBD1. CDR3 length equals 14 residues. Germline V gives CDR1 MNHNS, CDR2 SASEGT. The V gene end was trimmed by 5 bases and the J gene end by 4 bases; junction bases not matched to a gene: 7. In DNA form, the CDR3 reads TGTGCCAGCAGTCCCCGACAGGGATCCACTGAAGCTTTCTTT. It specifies CASSPRQGSTEAFF.

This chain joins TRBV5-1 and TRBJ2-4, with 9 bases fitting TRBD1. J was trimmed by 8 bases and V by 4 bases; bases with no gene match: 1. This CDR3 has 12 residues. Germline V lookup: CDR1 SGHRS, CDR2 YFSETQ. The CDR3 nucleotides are TGCGCCAGCAGCCGGGACAGGGACATTCAGTACTTC. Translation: CASSRDRDIQYF.

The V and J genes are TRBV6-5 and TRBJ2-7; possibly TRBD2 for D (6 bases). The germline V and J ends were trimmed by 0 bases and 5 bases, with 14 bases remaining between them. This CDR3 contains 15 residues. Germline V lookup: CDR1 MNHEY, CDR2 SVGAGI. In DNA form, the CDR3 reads TGTGCCAGCAGTTACTCGAGGGCGGCGGGGAACGAGCAGTACGTC. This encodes CASSYSRAAGNEQYV.

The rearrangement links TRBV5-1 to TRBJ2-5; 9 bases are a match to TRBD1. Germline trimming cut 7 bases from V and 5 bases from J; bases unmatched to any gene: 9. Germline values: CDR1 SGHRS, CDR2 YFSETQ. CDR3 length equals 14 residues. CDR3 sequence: CASGEGQGPETQYF. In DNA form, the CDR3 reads TGCGCCAGCGGAGAGGGACAGGGCCCCGAGACCCAGTACTTC.

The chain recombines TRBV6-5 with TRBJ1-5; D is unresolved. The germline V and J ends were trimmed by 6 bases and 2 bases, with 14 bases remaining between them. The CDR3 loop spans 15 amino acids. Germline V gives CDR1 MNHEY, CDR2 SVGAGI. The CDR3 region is CASRLSLLGNQPQHF. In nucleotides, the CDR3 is TGTGCCAGCAGGCTATCTCTTCTCGGCAATCAGCCCCAGCATTTT.

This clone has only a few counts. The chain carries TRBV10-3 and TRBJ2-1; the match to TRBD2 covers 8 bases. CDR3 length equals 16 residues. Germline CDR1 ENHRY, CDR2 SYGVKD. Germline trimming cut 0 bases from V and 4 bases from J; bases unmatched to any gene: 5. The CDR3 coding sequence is TGTGCCATCAGTGAGTCTGCAAGCGGGGGATACAATGAGCAGTTCTTC. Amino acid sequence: CAISESASGGYNEQFF.

CDR3 DNA: TGTGCCAGCAGCCGAAATAGCGGGGGGGGGCTAAGCTCCTACAATGAGCAGTTCTTC. Translation: CASSRNSGGGLSSYNEQFF. The chain joins TRBV7-6 to TRBJ2-1, with TRBD2 identical over 11 bases. Looked up from germline, CDR1 is SGHVS and CDR2 is FNYEAQ. With V trimmed by 5 bases and J by 0 bases, 12 bases remained unmatched. The CDR3 length is 19 residues.

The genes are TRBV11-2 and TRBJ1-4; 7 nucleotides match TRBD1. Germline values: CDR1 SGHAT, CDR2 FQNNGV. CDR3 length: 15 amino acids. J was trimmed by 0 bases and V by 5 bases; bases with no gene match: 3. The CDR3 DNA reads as TGTGCCAGCAGCCCGCAGGGGGCAACTAATGAAAAACTGTTTTTT. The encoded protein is CASSPQGATNEKLFF.